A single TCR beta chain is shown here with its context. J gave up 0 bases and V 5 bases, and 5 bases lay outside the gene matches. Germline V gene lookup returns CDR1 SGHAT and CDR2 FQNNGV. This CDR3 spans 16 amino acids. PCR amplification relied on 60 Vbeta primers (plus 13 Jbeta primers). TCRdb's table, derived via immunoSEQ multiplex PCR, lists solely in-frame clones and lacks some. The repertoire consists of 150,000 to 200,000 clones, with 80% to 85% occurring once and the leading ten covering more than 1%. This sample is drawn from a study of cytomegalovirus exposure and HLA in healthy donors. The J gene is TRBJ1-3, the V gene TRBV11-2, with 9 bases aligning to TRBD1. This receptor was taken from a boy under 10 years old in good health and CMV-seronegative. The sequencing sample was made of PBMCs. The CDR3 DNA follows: TGTGCCAGCAGCCAAACAGGGGGCTTCTCTGGAAACACCATATATTTT. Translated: CASSQTGGFSGNTIYF.